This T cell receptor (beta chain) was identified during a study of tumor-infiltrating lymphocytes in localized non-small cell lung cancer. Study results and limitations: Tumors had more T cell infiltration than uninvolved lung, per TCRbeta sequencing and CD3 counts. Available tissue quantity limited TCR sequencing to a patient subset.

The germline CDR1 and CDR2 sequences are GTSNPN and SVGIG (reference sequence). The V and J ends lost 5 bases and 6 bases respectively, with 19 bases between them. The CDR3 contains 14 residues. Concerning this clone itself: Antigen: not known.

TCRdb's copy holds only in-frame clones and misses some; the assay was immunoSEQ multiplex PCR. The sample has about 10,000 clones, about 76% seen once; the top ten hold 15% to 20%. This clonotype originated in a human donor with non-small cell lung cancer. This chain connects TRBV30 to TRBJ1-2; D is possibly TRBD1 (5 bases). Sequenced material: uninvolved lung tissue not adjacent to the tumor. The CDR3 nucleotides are TGTGCCTGGGACTACGACAGTAAAGGCGATGGCTACACCTTC. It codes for CAWDYDSKGDGYTF.